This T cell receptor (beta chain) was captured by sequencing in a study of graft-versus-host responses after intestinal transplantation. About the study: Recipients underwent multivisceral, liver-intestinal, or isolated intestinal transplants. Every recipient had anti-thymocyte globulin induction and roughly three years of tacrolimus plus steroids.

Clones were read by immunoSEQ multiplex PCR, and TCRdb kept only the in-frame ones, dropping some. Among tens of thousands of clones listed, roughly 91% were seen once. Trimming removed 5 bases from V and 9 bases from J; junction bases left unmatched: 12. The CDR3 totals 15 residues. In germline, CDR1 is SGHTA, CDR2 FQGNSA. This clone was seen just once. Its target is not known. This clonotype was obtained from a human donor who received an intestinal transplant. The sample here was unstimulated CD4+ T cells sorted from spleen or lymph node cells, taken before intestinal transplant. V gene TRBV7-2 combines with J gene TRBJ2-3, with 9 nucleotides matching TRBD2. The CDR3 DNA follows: TGTGCCAGCAGCCTTGCGGGGGGGCCTAAGGGGACGCAGTATTTT. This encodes CASSLAGGPKGTQYF.